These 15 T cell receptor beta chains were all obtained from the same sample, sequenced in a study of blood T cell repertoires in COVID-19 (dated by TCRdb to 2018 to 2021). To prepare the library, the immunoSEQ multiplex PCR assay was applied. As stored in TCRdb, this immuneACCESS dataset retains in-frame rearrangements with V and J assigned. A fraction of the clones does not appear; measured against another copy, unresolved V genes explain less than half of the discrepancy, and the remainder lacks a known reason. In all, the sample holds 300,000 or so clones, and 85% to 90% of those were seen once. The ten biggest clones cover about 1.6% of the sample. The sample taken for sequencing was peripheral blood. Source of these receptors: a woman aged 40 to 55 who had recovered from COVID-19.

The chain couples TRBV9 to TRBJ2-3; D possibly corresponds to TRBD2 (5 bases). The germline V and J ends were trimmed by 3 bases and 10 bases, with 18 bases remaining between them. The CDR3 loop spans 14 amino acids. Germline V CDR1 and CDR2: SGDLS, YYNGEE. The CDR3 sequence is CASSEIPRGGAQYF. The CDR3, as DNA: TGTGCCAGCAGCGAGATCCCCCGGGGTGGGGCGCAGTATTTT.

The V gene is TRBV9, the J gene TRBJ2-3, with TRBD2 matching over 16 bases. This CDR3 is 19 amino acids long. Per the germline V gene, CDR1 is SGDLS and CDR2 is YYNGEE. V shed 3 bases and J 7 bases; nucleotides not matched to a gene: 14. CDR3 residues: CASSDHFPGLAGGGNTQYF. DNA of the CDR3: TGTGCCAGCAGCGACCACTTCCCGGGACTAGCGGGGGGGGGTAATACGCAGTATTTT.

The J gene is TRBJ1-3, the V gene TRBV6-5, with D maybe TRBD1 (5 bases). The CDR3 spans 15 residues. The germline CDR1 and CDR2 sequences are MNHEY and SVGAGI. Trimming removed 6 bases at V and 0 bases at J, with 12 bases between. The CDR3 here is CASSSGFISGNTIYF. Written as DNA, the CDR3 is TGTGCCAGCAGCTCAGGGTTCATCTCTGGAAACACCATATATTTT.

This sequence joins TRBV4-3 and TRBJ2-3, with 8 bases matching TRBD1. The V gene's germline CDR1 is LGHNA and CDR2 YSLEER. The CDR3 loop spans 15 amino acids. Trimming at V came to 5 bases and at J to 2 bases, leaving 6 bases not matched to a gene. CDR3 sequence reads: CASSDRQGPTDTQYF. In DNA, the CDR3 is TGCGCCAGCAGCGATAGACAGGGGCCCACAGATACGCAGTATTTT.

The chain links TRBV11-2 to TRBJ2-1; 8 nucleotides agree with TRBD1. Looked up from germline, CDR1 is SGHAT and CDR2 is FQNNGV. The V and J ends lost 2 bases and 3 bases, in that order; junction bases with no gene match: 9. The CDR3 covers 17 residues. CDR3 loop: CASSLPVGQGDYNEQFF. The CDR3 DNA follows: TGTGCCAGCAGCTTACCCGTAGGACAGGGAGACTACAATGAGCAGTTCTTC. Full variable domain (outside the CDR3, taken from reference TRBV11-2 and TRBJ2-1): EAGVAQSPRYKIIEKRQSVAFWCNPISGHATLYWYQQILGQGPKLLIQFQNNGVVDDSQLPKDRFSAERLKGVDSTLKIQPAKLEDSAVYLCASSLPVGQGDYNEQFFGPGTRLTVL.

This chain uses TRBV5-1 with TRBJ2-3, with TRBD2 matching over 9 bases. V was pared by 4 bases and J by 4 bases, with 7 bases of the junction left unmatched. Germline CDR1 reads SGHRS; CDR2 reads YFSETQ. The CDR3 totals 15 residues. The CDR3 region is CASSLGAGGPDTQYF. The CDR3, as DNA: TGCGCCAGCAGCCTGGGGGCGGGGGGGCCAGATACGCAGTATTTT. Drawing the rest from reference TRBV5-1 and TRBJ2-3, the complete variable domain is KAGVTQTPRYLIKTRGQQVTLSCSPISGHRSVSWYQQTPGQGLQFLFEYFSETQRNKGNFPGRFSGRQFSNSRSEMNVSTLELGDSALYLCASSLGAGGPDTQYFGPGTRLTVL.

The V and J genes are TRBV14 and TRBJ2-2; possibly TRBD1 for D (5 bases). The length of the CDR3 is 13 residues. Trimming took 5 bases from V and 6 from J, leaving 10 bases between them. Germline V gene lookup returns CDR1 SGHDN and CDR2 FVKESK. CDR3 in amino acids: CASSGIGAGELFF. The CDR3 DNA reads TGTGCCAGCAGCGGGATAGGGGCCGGGGAGCTGTTTTTT. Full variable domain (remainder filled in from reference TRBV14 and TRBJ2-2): EAGVTQFPSHSVIEKGQTVTLRCDPISGHDNLYWYRRVMGKEIKFLLHFVKESKQDESGMPNNRFLAERTGGTYSTLKVQPAELEDSGVYFCASSGIGAGELFFGEGSRLTVL.

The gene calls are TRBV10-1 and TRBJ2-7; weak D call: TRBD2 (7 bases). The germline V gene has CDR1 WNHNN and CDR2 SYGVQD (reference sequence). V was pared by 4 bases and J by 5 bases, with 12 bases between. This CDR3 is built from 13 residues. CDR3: CASSGGGLHEQYF. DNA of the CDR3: TGCGCCAGCAGTGGGGGGGGGCTCCACGAGCAGTACTTC.

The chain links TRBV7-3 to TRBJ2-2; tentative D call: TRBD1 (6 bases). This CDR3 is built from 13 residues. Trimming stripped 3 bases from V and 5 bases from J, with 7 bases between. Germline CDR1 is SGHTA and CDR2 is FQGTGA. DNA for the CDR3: TGTGCCAGCAGCTTTAGGGGGACCGGGGAGCTGTTTTTT. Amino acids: CASSFRGTGELFF.

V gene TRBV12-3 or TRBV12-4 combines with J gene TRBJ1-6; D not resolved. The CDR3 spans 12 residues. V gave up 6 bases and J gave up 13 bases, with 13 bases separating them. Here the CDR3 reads CASRPGVSPLHF. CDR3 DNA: TGTGCCAGCAGGCCCGGTGTTTCTCCCCTCCACTTT.

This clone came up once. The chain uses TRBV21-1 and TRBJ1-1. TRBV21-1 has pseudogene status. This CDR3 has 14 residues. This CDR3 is CANSTLLSNTEAFF. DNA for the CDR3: TGTGCCAACTCAACCTTACTATCGAACACTGAAGCTTTCTTT.

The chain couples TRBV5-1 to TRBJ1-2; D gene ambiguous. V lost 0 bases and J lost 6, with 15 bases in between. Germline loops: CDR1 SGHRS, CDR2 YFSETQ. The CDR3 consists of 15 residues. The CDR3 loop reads CASSLARGSRDGYTF. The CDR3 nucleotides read TGCGCCAGCAGCTTGGCCCGGGGTTCGAGGGATGGCTACACCTTC.

The CDR3 sequence: CASSLVTSGSLDTQYF. CDR3 nucleotide sequence: TGTGCCAGCAGCTTAGTGACTAGCGGTTCCTTAGATACGCAGTATTTT. The V and J genes are TRBV13 and TRBJ2-3; 9 bases agree with TRBD2. The CDR3 totals 16 residues. The V segment lost 1 base and the J segment 5 bases; nucleotides outside the gene matches: 7. Germline V CDR1 and CDR2: PRHDT, FYEKMQ (reference sequence). Together with reference TRBV13 and TRBJ2-3, the CDR3 gives the full variable domain: AAGVIQSPRHLIKEKRETATLKCYPIPRHDTVYWYQQGPGQDPQFLISFYEKMQSDKGSIPDRFSAQQFSDYHSELNMSSLELGDSALYFCASSLVTSGSLDTQYFGPGTRLTVL.

For the CDR3, the DNA is TGTGCCAGCAGCACCCCGGGACAGGGTCATTCCTACGAGCAGTACTTC. The encoded protein is CASSTPGQGHSYEQYF. The chain links TRBV11-2 to TRBJ2-7; 9 bases map to TRBD1. V was clipped by 5 bases and J by 1 base; unmatched bases: 9. The CDR3 runs to 16 residues. The germline V gene has CDR1 SGHAT and CDR2 FQNNGV.

CDR3 bases: TGCGCCAGCAGCTTGGAAGCTACCCACTATAACTATGGCTACACCTTC. It is translated as CASSLEATHYNYGYTF. The gene calls are TRBV5-1 and TRBJ1-2; D is unresolved. Looked up from germline, CDR1 is SGHRS and CDR2 is YFSETQ. This CDR3 has 16 residues. Trimming removed 0 bases at V and 1 base at J, with 13 bases between.